This TCR beta chain was captured by sequencing in a study of cytomegalovirus exposure and HLA in healthy donors. With 60 Vbeta and 13 Jbeta primers, the PCR was carried out. The repertoire was sequenced with immunoSEQ multiplex PCR; TCRdb's copy has only in-frame clones and lacks some. The sample lists approximately 84,000 clones; around 80% were seen once. The V gene end was trimmed by 6 bases and the J gene end by 4 bases; junction bases not matched to a gene: 7. The CDR3 loop spans 15 amino acids. Germline lookup yields CDR1 ENHRY and CDR2 SYGVKD. The sequence came from a male donor in good health and CMV-seropositive. This chain links TRBV10-3 with TRBJ1-2; 11 bases agree with TRBD1. The sample consisted of PBMCs. CDR3 protein: CAIRPEGTGGYGYTF. CDR3 DNA sequence: TGTGCCATCAGGCCCGAGGGGACAGGGGGCTATGGCTACACCTTC.